A single sample gave rise to the 19 T cell receptor beta chains below, sequenced in a study of CD4+ T cells in melanoma. The protocol was immunoSEQ multiplex PCR, while the TCRdb copy is restricted to in-frame clones and leaves out a portion. The sample includes more than 110,000 clones, approximately 91% of them seen just once. The receptors here all came from a human donor with melanoma.

The chain joins TRBV29-1 to TRBJ1-2; D is ambiguous. V gave up 3 bases and J gave up 1 base, with 12 bases separating them. The CDR3 runs 14 residues. Germline V gene sequence: CDR1 SQVTM, CDR2 ANQGSEA. CDR3 region: CSVDFGGGNYGYTF. In nucleotides, the CDR3 is TGCAGCGTTGACTTCGGAGGCGGTAACTATGGCTACACCTTC.

J is TRBJ1-1 and V is TRBV29-1, with D possibly being TRBD1 (5 bases). This CDR3 has 14 residues. CDR1 and CDR2 (germline): SQVTM, ANQGSEA. The V end was cut by 7 bases, the J end by 3 bases, with 18 bases between. CDR3 sequence reads: CSAGTAAWDTEAFF. The CDR3, as DNA: TGCAGCGCGGGGACGGCGGCGTGGGACACTGAAGCTTTCTTT.

The chain joins TRBV27 to TRBJ1-4, with TRBD1 identical over 11 bases. Trimming took 4 bases from V and 7 from J; bases not matched to a gene: 5. There are 15 residues in the CDR3. The germline V gene encodes CDR1 MNHEY and CDR2 SMNVEV (reference sequence). CDR3 protein: CASSSLGTGGEKLFF. The CDR3 nucleotides read TGTGCCAGCAGTTCCCTCGGGACAGGGGGTGAAAAACTGTTTTTT.

This clone was seen only once. V and J are TRBV19 and TRBJ1-1; TRBD1 matches at 7 bases. The V and J ends lost 6 bases and 2 bases, in that order; junction bases with no gene match: 12. The length of the CDR3 is 16 residues. Germline CDR1 reads LNHDA; CDR2 reads SQIVND (reference sequence). In DNA form, the CDR3 reads TGTGCCAGTAGGAGGGGATCCGGGACAGAAAACACTGAAGCTTTCTTT. Amino acids: CASRRGSGTENTEAFF. The full variable domain, with the rest looked up from reference TRBV19 and TRBJ1-1, is DGGITQSPKYLFRKEGQNVTLSCEQNLNHDAMYWYRQDPGQGLRLIYYSQIVNDFQKGDIAEGYSVSREKKESFPLTVTSAQKNPTAFYLCASRRGSGTENTEAFFGQGTRLTVV.

This clone has just a few counts. The V call is TRBV5-1, the J call TRBJ2-5, with 7 bases lining up with TRBD1. Germline CDR1 reads SGHRS; CDR2 reads YFSETQ. This CDR3 comprises 14 residues. Trimming removed 6 bases from V and 5 bases from J; junction bases left unmatched: 10. CDR3 DNA sequence: TGCGCCAGCACGTTCTCGACAGGGACCGAGACCCAGTACTTC. As protein: CASTFSTGTETQYF.

This clone showed up just once. The chain joins TRBV7-8 to TRBJ2-5, with 11 bases aligning to TRBD2. Germline trimming cut 6 bases from V and 4 bases from J; bases unmatched to any gene: 7. In germline, CDR1 is SGHVS, CDR2 FQNEAQ. The CDR3 consists of 15 residues. The CDR3 sequence is CASSSLGLAGETQYF. The CDR3 bases are TGTGCCAGCAGTTCCCTCGGACTAGCGGGAGAGACCCAGTACTTC.

The chain carries TRBV5-3 and TRBJ1-2; D call uncertain. TRBV5-3 carries the ORF label, with uncertain function. This CDR3 is built from 10 residues. Between the trimmed V and J ends, which lost 4 bases and 13 bases, there was a span of 11 bases. This chain's CDR3 is CARSPHSLTF. The CDR3 nucleotides read TGTGCCAGAAGCCCCCATAGTCTCACCTTC.

The V and J genes are TRBV5-5 and TRBJ1-4; 7 nucleotides align to TRBD1. The ends lost 6 bases at V and 3 bases at J; junction bases unmatched: 5. This CDR3 has 14 amino acids. CDR1 is SGHKS and CDR2 is YYEKEE in the germline V gene (reference sequence). Here the CDR3 DNA reads TGTGCCAGCATGCCGGGACAGTCTAATGAAAAACTGTTTTTT. It codes for CASMPGQSNEKLFF.

This chain uses TRBV15 with TRBJ1-1; TRBD1 agrees at 8 bases. The trim removed 3 bases at V and 6 bases at J, leaving 6 bases unmatched. Germline lookup yields CDR1 LNHNV and CDR2 YYDKDF (reference sequence). The CDR3 spans 14 residues. The CDR3 loop reads CATSRFTGGPEAFF. CDR3 bases: TGTGCCACCAGCAGGTTCACAGGGGGGCCTGAAGCTTTCTTT.

This chain links TRBV5-1 with TRBJ1-6; D gene uncertain. Per germline, CDR1 SGHRS and CDR2 YFSETQ. The CDR3 runs to 15 residues. Trimming cost V 4 bases and J 4 bases, with 12 bases left between them. CDR3 sequence: CASSPFAGYNSPLHF. The CDR3 DNA follows: TGCGCCAGCAGCCCTTTCGCGGGATATAATTCACCCCTCCACTTT. The full variable domain, with the rest looked up from reference TRBV5-1 and TRBJ1-6, is KAGVTQTPRYLIKTRGQQVTLSCSPISGHRSVSWYQQTPGQGLQFLFEYFSETQRNKGNFPGRFSGRQFSNSRSEMNVSTLELGDSALYLCASSPFAGYNSPLHFGNGTRLTVT.

The V and J genes are TRBV6-1 and TRBJ1-1; possible D gene TRBD1, 5 bases. This CDR3 spans 13 amino acids. V was cut by 9 bases and J by 4 bases, with 15 bases left in between. Germline V CDR1 and CDR2: MNHNS, SASEGT. CDR3 DNA: TGTGCCAGTTCTCGGGGGAAGGCCACTGAAGCTTTCTTT. The encoded protein is CASSRGKATEAFF.

The chain recombines TRBV5-5 with TRBJ2-7; D is unclear. V shed 1 base and J shed 0 bases, with 14 bases lying between them. From germline, CDR1 is SGHKS and CDR2 YYEKEE (reference sequence). This CDR3 has 16 residues. This CDR3 is CASSLRSVLSSYEQYF. In DNA form, the CDR3 reads TGTGCCAGCAGCTTGCGGAGCGTTTTGAGCTCCTACGAGCAGTACTTC.

The chain employs TRBV15 and TRBJ1-2; 7 positions match TRBD1. Germline CDR1 LNHNV, CDR2 YYDKDF (reference sequence). The V and J ends lost 5 bases and 7 bases, in that order; junction bases with no gene match: 10. CDR3 length: 14 amino acids. Here the CDR3 DNA reads TGTGCCACCAGCTCCCAGGGGGGGGGTACTGGCTACACCTTC. Protein sequence: CATSSQGGGTGYTF.

The chain links TRBV18 to TRBJ1-1; a weak D match, TRBD1 (6 bases). Trimming cost V 6 bases and J 6 bases, with 20 bases left between them. Germline-derived CDR1 and CDR2 are KGHSH and LQKENI. CDR3 size: 15 residues. The CDR3 loop is CASSRVAGALSEAFF. CDR3 nucleotides: TGTGCCAGCTCCCGCGTGGCAGGGGCTCTCTCTGAAGCTTTCTTT. The entire variable domain, with the rest obtained from reference TRBV18 and TRBJ1-1, is as follows: NAGVMQNPRHLVRRRGQEARLRCSPMKGHSHVYWYRQLPEEGLKFMVYLQKENIIDESGMPKERFSAEFPKEGPSILRIQQVVRGDSAAYFCASSRVAGALSEAFFGQGTRLTVV.

The V gene is TRBV4-2, the J gene TRBJ2-3, with a tentative D call TRBD2 (6 bases). Trimming cost V 0 bases and J 12 bases, with 16 bases left between them. The length of the CDR3 is 14 residues. CDR1 LGHNA and CDR2 YNFKEQ come from the germline V gene. CDR3 in amino acids: CASSQDEGRTNQYF. The CDR3 DNA reads as TGTGCCAGCAGCCAAGATGAGGGAAGGACTAACCAGTATTTT.

This sequence joins TRBV7-6 and TRBJ1-2; weak D call: TRBD1 (5 bases). V was clipped by 4 bases and J by 6 bases, with 15 bases between them. CDR1 is SGHVS and CDR2 is FNYEAQ in the germline V gene. The CDR3 is 14 amino acids. CDR3 nucleotide sequence: TGTGCCAGCAGCTCGGGACGGAGTGGCGATGGCTACACCTTC. It translates to CASSSGRSGDGYTF.

This chain uses TRBV5-4 with TRBJ2-1; 7 bases fit TRBD2. CDR3 length: 17 residues. The V segment lost 0 bases and the J segment 0 bases; nucleotides outside the gene matches: 6. The germline gives CDR1 SGHNT, CDR2 YYREEE (reference sequence). CDR3 region: CASSLATGGLSYNEQFF. The CDR3 coding sequence is TGTGCCAGCAGCTTGGCGACGGGGGGACTCTCCTACAATGAGCAGTTCTTC.

CDR3 residues: CASTIHLSSPGANVLTF. The CDR3 region has the DNA TGCGCCAGCACTATACATCTCTCCTCCCCTGGGGCCAACGTCCTGACTTTC. The chain combines TRBV10-1 with TRBJ2-6, with no clear D. V dropped 7 bases and J dropped 2 bases, with 18 bases sitting between them. Germline loops: CDR1 WNHNN, CDR2 SYGVQD (reference sequence). This CDR3 region has 17 residues.

The chain uses TRBV10-3 and TRBJ1-1; D may be TRBD1 (5 bases). The germline V gene has CDR1 ENHRY and CDR2 SYGVKD. The V and J ends lost 4 bases and 2 bases respectively, with 8 bases between them. The CDR3 length is 13 residues. CDR3 in amino acids: CAISGQLNTEAFF. Here the CDR3 DNA reads TGTGCCATCAGTGGACAGTTAAACACTGAAGCTTTCTTT.